The 32 T cell receptor beta chains presented below share a single source sample, sequenced in a study of long-term antiretroviral therapy in people with HIV. At survey level, the immunoSEQ assay was run in its v3.0 version. Produced via immunoSEQ multiplex PCR; TCRdb's table is partial and in-frame only. The table has some 20,000 clones, about nine tenths seen once. The starting material was unsorted PBMCs, obtained 2.1 years after starting antiretroviral therapy. All receptors derive from a man aged 18 to 30 with HIV.

The DNA for the CDR3 is TGCGCCAGCAGCCAAAACCTTCTGAATTCCTACGAGCAGTACTTC. Translated: CASSQNLLNSYEQYF. This chain joins TRBV4-1 and TRBJ2-7; D gene uncertain. V lost 2 bases and J lost 1, with 12 bases in between. CDR1 is MGHRA, CDR2 YSYEKL, per germline. CDR3 length: 15 amino acids.

A few counts support this clone. The chain is built from TRBV2 and TRBJ2-5; D may be TRBD2 (6 bases). V was clipped by 5 bases and J by 2 bases, with 15 bases between them. This CDR3 spans 15 amino acids. Germline values: CDR1 SNHLY, CDR2 FYNNEI. This chain's CDR3 is CASSNGGGGQETQYF. The CDR3 DNA sequence: TGTGCCAGCAGTAACGGGGGAGGAGGGCAAGAGACCCAGTACTTC.

The V gene is TRBV5-1, the J gene TRBJ2-3; D possibly corresponds to TRBD2 (6 bases). This CDR3 is built from 16 residues. CDR1 is SGHRS, CDR2 YFSETQ, per germline. The V end was cut by 0 bases, the J end by 1 base, with 12 bases between. The CDR3 protein is CASSLVLDYGTDTQYF. The CDR3, as DNA: TGCGCCAGCAGCTTGGTACTGGACTATGGCACAGATACGCAGTATTTT.

The chain has TRBV2 and TRBJ2-2; D ambiguous. The CDR3 is 15 residues long. Germline V gene data show CDR1 as SNHLY and CDR2 as FYNNEI. V lost 0 bases and J 4 bases, leaving 9 bases between the germline ends. The DNA for the CDR3 is TGTGCCAGCAGTGAAGCGACGACAACCACCGGGGAGCTGTTTTTT. Protein product: CASSEATTTTGELFF.

The chain couples TRBV7-9 to TRBJ2-1; weak D call: TRBD1 (6 bases). CDR1 and CDR2 (germline): SEHNR, FQNEAQ (reference sequence). The CDR3 spans 17 residues. Trimming pared 5 bases from V and 7 bases from J, leaving 24 bases between. The DNA of the CDR3 is TGTGCCAGCAGCACCACTACGGGACATGGAGATGGGAATGAGCAGTTCTTC. Translation: CASSTTTGHGDGNEQFF.

This clone was observed a handful of times. The V call is TRBV2, the J call TRBJ2-7; 9 bases are shared with TRBD1. CDR1 SNHLY and CDR2 FYNNEI come from the germline V gene. Trimming at V came to 8 bases and at J to 4 bases, leaving 15 bases not matched to a gene. The CDR3 has 16 amino acids. The CDR3 DNA is TGTGCCAGCCCAAAAGGGGGGGACAGGGTGATATACGAGCAGTACTTC. Amino acids: CASPKGGDRVIYEQYF.

Notes on this clone: One end of the junction is discordant with germline, which a read error may explain. This rearrangement joins TRBV7-9 to TRBJ2-7, with D possibly TRBD2 on 5 matching bases. This CDR3 is built from 11 residues. Germline V gives CDR1 SEHNR, CDR2 FQNEAQ (reference sequence). The CDR3 loop reads CASSVGVQILF. Written as DNA, the CDR3 is TGTGCCAGCTCGGTCGGGGTTCAGATCCTATTC.

The CDR3, as DNA: TGTGCCAGCAGCTTAGGTGGGGTTTTAGTAGGCGAGCAGTACTTC. Amino acids: CASSLGGVLVGEQYF. This rearrangement joins TRBV7-9 to TRBJ2-7; no clear D gene. Germline assignment: CDR1 SEHNR and CDR2 FQNEAQ (reference sequence). CDR3 length: 15 amino acids. V was clipped by 1 base and J by 6 bases, with 16 bases between them.

The chain couples TRBV7-2 to TRBJ2-3, with 12 positions matching TRBD2. Germline V CDR1 and CDR2: SGHTA, FQGNSA. This CDR3 is 18 amino acids long. V lost 2 bases, J lost 1 base, and 7 bases stayed unmatched. The CDR3 DNA follows: TGTGCCAGCAGCTTAAGGATACTAGCGGGGGGAGGCACAGATACGCAGTATTTT. This codes for CASSLRILAGGGTDTQYF.

The rearrangement joins TRBV7-6 to TRBJ2-3; 10 bases line up with TRBD2. V lost 5 bases, J lost 1 base, and 9 bases stayed unmatched. This CDR3 is 17 amino acids long. The germline V gene has CDR1 SGHVS and CDR2 FNYEAQ. The DNA of the CDR3 is TGTGCCAGCAGCCTATTACGGACTAGCGGACGCACAGATACGCAGTATTTT. The encoded protein is CASSLLRTSGRTDTQYF.

The V call is TRBV18, the J call TRBJ2-3; tentatively, D is TRBD2 (5 bases). Trimming removed 1 base at V and 3 bases at J, with 14 bases between. Germline assignment: CDR1 KGHSH and CDR2 LQKENI. The CDR3 covers 16 residues. As DNA, the CDR3 is TGTGCCAGCTCACCACGTCTAGCCCTAAGGACAGATACGCAGTATTTT. This codes for CASSPRLALRTDTQYF.

Only a few counts were recorded for this clone. The gene calls are TRBV19 and TRBJ1-5, with a weak D call TRBD1 (6 bases). The CDR3 sequence is 13 residues long. Germline CDR1 and CDR2: LNHDA and SQIVND (reference sequence). Trimming removed 6 bases at V and 4 bases at J, with 10 bases between. The chain's CDR3 is CASRGTLNQPQHF. The CDR3 DNA sequence: TGTGCCAGTAGGGGGACACTTAATCAGCCCCAGCATTTT.

V is TRBV19 and J is TRBJ2-2; D may be TRBD2 (6 bases). The V and J ends lost 6 bases and 3 bases respectively, with 14 bases between them. The CDR3 runs to 15 residues. Looked up from germline, CDR1 is LNHDA and CDR2 is SQIVND (reference sequence). The CDR3 loop is CASRSPEGYTGELFF. The CDR3 DNA follows: TGTGCCAGTAGGTCCCCGGAGGGATACACCGGGGAGCTGTTTTTT.

The V and J genes are TRBV11-2 and TRBJ2-1; TRBD2 matches 9 bases. The CDR3 has 18 residues. The J segment lost 9 bases and the V segment lost 0 bases, leaving 15 bases of the junction unmatched. Germline V gene data show CDR1 as SGHAT and CDR2 as FQNNGV. In DNA, the CDR3 is TGTGCCAGCAGCTTAGATGGTGTCGGGATAGCGGGGGAAAGTGAGCAGTTCTTC. Its translation: CASSLDGVGIAGESEQFF.

This clone was counted a single time. The chain has TRBV4-3 and TRBJ2-7; TRBD1 matches at 8 bases. This CDR3 spans 16 amino acids. Germline V gives CDR1 LGHNA, CDR2 YSLEER. J lost 1 base, V lost 0 bases, and 5 bases had no gene match. The CDR3 spells CASSQDEWTGSYEQYF. CDR3 in DNA: TGCGCCAGCAGCCAAGATGAATGGACAGGGTCCTACGAGCAGTACTTC.

The V and J genes are TRBV29-1 and TRBJ2-7; 7 bases align to TRBD2. CDR3 size: 15 residues. The V segment lost 1 base and the J segment 5 bases; nucleotides outside the gene matches: 11. CDR1 and CDR2 from the germline V gene are SQVTM and ANQGSEA. CDR3 sequence: CSVEGAGRTPHEQYF. In DNA form, the CDR3 reads TGCAGCGTTGAAGGAGCGGGACGGACCCCCCACGAGCAGTACTTC.

The V gene is TRBV13, the J gene TRBJ2-7; D is unresolved. V gave up 5 bases and J gave up 1 base, with 18 bases separating them. The CDR3 consists of 16 residues. Germline-derived CDR1 and CDR2 are PRHDT and FYEKMQ (reference sequence). CDR3 coding DNA: TGTGCCAGCAGCCAACCCCCGCAGGCCGGTTCCTACGAGCAGTACTTC. Protein sequence: CASSQPPQAGSYEQYF.

Concerning this clone: At one boundary the junction diverges from the germline segment, which might be a read error. Other DNA variants within this sample encode the same CDR3. CDR3: CASTPSLGGIYEQYF. In DNA form, the CDR3 reads TGTGCCAGCACCCCATCCTTGGGAGGGATATACGAGCAATACTTC. The chain recombines TRBV7-9 with TRBJ2-7, with 7 positions matching TRBD2. Per the germline V gene, CDR1 is SEHNR and CDR2 is FQNEAQ (reference sequence). The CDR3 is 15 residues long. The full variable domain, completed using reference TRBV7-9 and TRBJ2-7, is DTGVSQNPRHKITKRGQNVTFRCDPISEHNRLYWYRQTLGQGPEFLTYFQNEAQLEKSRLLSDRFSAERPKGSFSTLEIQRTEQGDSAMYLCASTPSLGGIYEQYFGPGTRLTVT.

This clone was seen only once. The J gene is TRBJ2-7, the V gene TRBV30; D might be TRBD1 or TRBD2, each matching 6 bases. This CDR3 spans 12 amino acids. Germline V gene sequence: CDR1 GTSNPN, CDR2 SVGIG (reference sequence). The ends were cut back, 4 bases at V and 6 bases at J, with 13 bases in the middle. The CDR3 loop reads CAWNPGGGEQYF. The DNA for the CDR3 is TGTGCCTGGAACCCCGGGGGCGGCGAGCAGTACTTC.

The chain links TRBV6-6 to TRBJ2-7; TRBD1 matches 7 bases. Losses at the gene ends were 5 bases for V and 7 bases for J; bases not matched to a gene: 8. CDR1 MNHNY and CDR2 SVGAGI come from the germline V gene (reference sequence). CDR3 size: 13 residues. CDR3 region: CASSDRVSGEQYF. CDR3 in DNA: TGTGCCAGCAGTGACAGGGTTTCGGGGGAGCAGTACTTC.

V and J are TRBV29-1 and TRBJ2-5, with D maybe TRBD2 (6 bases). Germline-derived CDR1 and CDR2 are SQVTM and ANQGSEA. Trimming stripped 0 bases from V and 1 base from J, with 18 bases between. The CDR3 extends over 17 amino acids. CDR3 DNA: TGCAGCGTTGAAGATCAGGTAATAGGTAGCGGCCAAGAGACCCAGTACTTC. The encoded protein is CSVEDQVIGSGQETQYF.

The chain links TRBV18 to TRBJ1-1; 8 bases line up with TRBD1. V lost 6 bases and J lost 3; bases outside the gene matches: 6. The CDR3 has 14 amino acids. Germline V gene data show CDR1 as KGHSH and CDR2 as LQKENI. The CDR3 loop reads CASSRTGRDTEAFF. CDR3 bases: TGTGCCAGCTCGCGGACAGGGCGGGACACTGAAGCTTTCTTT.

This chain connects TRBV14 to TRBJ2-7, with TRBD1 matching over 9 bases. With V trimmed by 6 bases and J by 4 bases, 4 bases remained unmatched. CDR3 length: 13 amino acids. From germline, CDR1 is SGHDN and CDR2 FVKESK. In DNA form, the CDR3 reads TGTGCCAGCAGAAGGACAGGGGTTTACGAGCAGTACTTC. Amino acids: CASRRTGVYEQYF.

The V call is TRBV4-3, the J call TRBJ2-1; TRBD2 might be the D (5 bases). The CDR3 is made up of 12 amino acids. V lost 1 base to trimming and J lost 9 bases, with 7 bases between them. Germline lookup yields CDR1 LGHNA and CDR2 YSLEER. The CDR3 DNA reads TGCGCCAGCAGCCAAGCGGGAAGTGAGCAGTTCTTC. Amino acid sequence: CASSQAGSEQFF.

The chain uses TRBV10-3 and TRBJ2-1; weak D call: TRBD1 (5 bases). Germline V gene data show CDR1 as ENHRY and CDR2 as SYGVKD. Deletions cut 3 bases from V and 9 bases from J, with 6 bases between. The length of the CDR3 is 11 residues. The CDR3 spells CAISDQGEQFF. The CDR3 nucleotides are TGTGCCATCAGTGATCAGGGTGAGCAGTTCTTC.

This sequence joins TRBV7-8 and TRBJ2-5; 7 bases agree with TRBD2. There are 15 residues in the CDR3. Germline loops: CDR1 SGHVS, CDR2 FQNEAQ. The V gene end was trimmed by 0 bases and the J gene end by 2 bases; junction bases not matched to a gene: 3. The CDR3: CASSLASSGQETQYF. DNA for the CDR3: TGTGCCAGCAGCTTAGCTTCTAGCGGTCAAGAGACCCAGTACTTC.

CDR3 residues: CASSLGRREIDTQYF. The CDR3 DNA is TGTGCCAGCAGCCTGGGACGGCGGGAAATTGATACGCAGTATTTT. The chain combines TRBV7-9 with TRBJ2-3; D perhaps matches TRBD2 (6 bases). The germline V gene encodes CDR1 SEHNR and CDR2 FQNEAQ (reference sequence). V was pared by 5 bases and J by 6 bases, with 18 bases between. The CDR3 is 15 amino acids.

The chain carries TRBV13 and TRBJ2-7; D ambiguous. CDR3 length equals 12 residues. Germline V gene sequence: CDR1 PRHDT, CDR2 FYEKMQ (reference sequence). Trimming pared 0 bases from V and 7 bases from J, leaving 7 bases between. CDR3 sequence reads: CASSLGTGEQYF. DNA of the CDR3: TGTGCCAGCAGCTTAGGAACCGGGGAGCAGTACTTC. Using reference TRBV13 and TRBJ2-7 for the parts outside the CDR3, the full variable domain is AAGVIQSPRHLIKEKRETATLKCYPIPRHDTVYWYQQGPGQDPQFLISFYEKMQSDKGSIPDRFSAQQFSDYHSELNMSSLELGDSALYFCASSLGTGEQYFGPGTRLTVT.

This clone has more than one count but fewer than ten. The J gene is TRBJ2-7, the V gene TRBV27; the D gene is possibly TRBD2 (5 bases). V lost 3 bases to trimming and J lost 6 bases, with 15 bases between them. CDR3 length: 14 residues. Per the germline V gene, CDR1 is MNHEY and CDR2 is SMNVEV (reference sequence). In DNA, the CDR3 is TGTGCCAGCAGTTTGTCCCTGGGAGCGTCCGAGCAGTACTTC. Its protein is CASSLSLGASEQYF.

This chain connects TRBV7-2 to TRBJ1-2, with D possibly matching TRBD1 (5 bases). This CDR3 has 12 residues. The germline gives CDR1 SGHTA, CDR2 FQGNSA. V was trimmed by 5 bases and J by 8 bases, leaving 12 bases between them. CDR3 bases: TGTGCCAGCAGCCTCAGGGTAGGGGGCTACACCTTC. It codes for CASSLRVGGYTF.

The sample holds one count of this clone. The chain combines TRBV13 with TRBJ2-4; D may correspond to TRBD1 or TRBD2 (6 bases each). V lost 0 bases, J lost 10 bases, and 16 bases lay in between. Germline lookup yields CDR1 PRHDT and CDR2 FYEKMQ (reference sequence). The CDR3 is made up of 15 amino acids. This chain's CDR3 is CASSLGLDRGEIQYF. In DNA, the CDR3 is TGTGCCAGCAGCTTAGGCTTGGATAGGGGGGAAATTCAGTACTTC.

The chain carries TRBV9 and TRBJ2-1; D unresolved. Germline CDR1 is SGDLS and CDR2 is YYNGEE. V dropped 3 bases and J dropped 6 bases, with 22 bases sitting between them. The CDR3 runs 17 residues. The CDR3 region has the DNA TGTGCCAGCAGCGCCCCCATGGGCGATCTCCTTTCCAATGAGCAGTTCTTC. Translation gives CASSAPMGDLLSNEQFF.